The entry that follows covers one T cell receptor beta chain sequence. Its target is unknown. This entry is derived from a study of CXCR3-negative and CXCR3-positive naive CD8 T cells. Per germline, CDR1 SQVTM and CDR2 ANQGSEA. This CDR3 is built from 13 residues. Study-level points and caveats: CXCR3-negative naive cells had less hydrophobic TRB CDR3s than did CXCR3-positive naive cells.

UMI-tagged TRB cDNA libraries were built via 5' RACE. Following a re-call of the 5' RACE reads, TCRdb has one entry per CDR3 protein and lacks DNA. This sample's table has 92,000 or so distinct CDR3 sequences. V gene TRBV29-1 combines with J gene TRBJ2-7. The receptor comes from a human donor in good health. Some clones in this sample may be carry-over from other donors' samples. Sequenced: naive CXCR3- CD8+ T cells from blood. The subset is: CD45RO-CCR7+CD27+CD95- naive CD8+ T cells lacking CXCR3 (TNR3-). CDR3 region: CSVVPDSSYEQYF.